This T cell receptor (beta chain) was retrieved from a study of T-cell memory formation after mild COVID-19. Study observations and caveats: Those CD4+ clones that contracted were mainly in CM and EM (CD8+ ones in EMRA).

The V gene lost 4 bases and the J gene lost 2 bases, with 18 bases spanning the gap. CDR1 is SGHVS, CDR2 FNYEAQ, per germline. This CDR3 has 16 residues. Note on this clonotype: The antigen is not known.

TCRdb reprocessed the 5' RACE reads with MiXCR, giving one entry per CDR3 protein. The sample includes around 250,000 distinct CDR3 sequences, 15% to 20% seen only once; the top ten take 22%. This rearrangement joins TRBV7-6 to TRBJ2-7; D perhaps matches TRBD2 (6 bases). Sample: PBMCs or a T cell subset sorted from them (not recorded which). This receptor was identified in a man in his late teens or twenties who had mild COVID-19 (a few samples of this study predate the infection). Cell type and time point are not known. The CDR3 nucleotides read TGTGCCAGCAGCTCCTGGAGGGGCGGGAACCCCTACGAGCAGTACTTC. Encoded protein: CASSSWRGGNPYEQYF.